This is a list of T cell receptor beta chains from one sample in a study of identical twins. TCRdb processed the 5' RACE reads anew with MiXCR; each CDR3 protein has one entry. The data show 400,000 to 550,000 distinct CDR3 sequences, roughly 26% seen once. These records were also assigned to another study, of T cells expressing NK-cell markers.

Material for sequencing was CD4+ T cells sorted from blood. The receptors were sampled from a woman in her late teens or twenties in good health. Both conserved end residues are part of each CDR3. The D gene is left open where the match is weak. Some rows have no size entry. The others give once, few or many, or a class for an expanded clone.

d_gene: .
abundance: few
j_gene: TRBJ1-5
v_gene: TRBV12-3/TRBV12-4
CDR3aa: CASRPQGGNQPQHF
CDR3nt: TGTGCCAGCAGACCACAGGGTGGCAATCAGCCCCAGCATTTT

d_gene: .
abundance: once
j_gene: TRBJ2-5
v_gene: TRBV2
CDR3aa: CASTKGSMETQYF
CDR3nt: TGTGCCAGCACCAAAGGGAGCATGGAGACCCAGTACTTC

d_gene: .
abundance: .
j_gene: TRBJ2-4
v_gene: TRBV29-1
CDR3aa: CSVEYRLIAKNIQYF
CDR3nt: TGCAGCGTGGAATATCGACTGATAGCCAAAAACATTCAGTACTTC

d_gene: .
abundance: few
j_gene: TRBJ2-5
v_gene: TRBV11-2
CDR3aa: CASTPRGGEETQYF
CDR3nt: TGTGCCAGCACCCCCAGGGGGGGGGAAGAGACCCAGTACTTC

d_gene: TRBD2
abundance: .
j_gene: TRBJ2-7
v_gene: TRBV7-2
CDR3aa: CASSWRKTSSQESSSYEQYF
CDR3nt: TGTGCCAGCAGCTGGCGCAAGACTAGCTCTCAGGAAAGCAGCTCCTACGAGCAGTACTTC

d_gene: .
abundance: few
j_gene: TRBJ2-1
v_gene: TRBV12-3/TRBV12-4
CDR3aa: CASSLADWSNELEQFF
CDR3nt: TGTGCCAGCAGTTTAGCGGACTGGTCTAATGAGTTAGAGCAGTTCTTC

d_gene: .
abundance: many
j_gene: TRBJ2-1
v_gene: TRBV15
CDR3aa: CATSREGSSYNEQFF
CDR3nt: TGTGCCACCAGCAGAGAGGGTAGCTCCTACAATGAGCAGTTCTTC

d_gene: .
abundance: few
j_gene: TRBJ2-1
v_gene: TRBV7-9
CDR3aa: CASSLFTLGGNEQFF
CDR3nt: TGTGCCAGCAGCTTATTTACGTTGGGCGGCAATGAGCAGTTCTTC

d_gene: TRBD1
abundance: many
j_gene: TRBJ1-2
v_gene: TRBV2
CDR3aa: CASSALQGADSGYTF
CDR3nt: TGTGCCAGCAGTGCGTTGCAGGGGGCGGATAGTGGCTACACCTTC

d_gene: TRBD1
abundance: few
j_gene: TRBJ2-3
v_gene: TRBV7-9
CDR3aa: CASDRGQGTDTQYF
CDR3nt: TGTGCCAGCGACAGGGGGCAAGGCACAGATACGCAGTATTTT

d_gene: .
abundance: few
j_gene: TRBJ2-1
v_gene: TRBV20-1
CDR3aa: CSVPRRGHYNEQFF
CDR3nt: TGCAGTGTTCCGCGACGGGGCCACTACAATGAGCAGTTCTTC

d_gene: .
abundance: few
j_gene: TRBJ2-1
v_gene: TRBV24-1
CDR3aa: CATSERTNEQFF
CDR3nt: TGTGCCACCAGTGAGAGGACGAATGAGCAGTTCTTC

d_gene: .
abundance: .
j_gene: TRBJ2-5
v_gene: TRBV11-2
CDR3aa: CASSLLASYGETQYF
CDR3nt: TGTGCCAGCAGCTTACTAGCTTCCTACGGGGAGACCCAGTACTTC

d_gene: TRBD1
abundance: few
j_gene: TRBJ1-1
v_gene: TRBV10-1
CDR3aa: CASIHRGTEAFF
CDR3nt: TGCGCCAGCATTCACAGGGGCACTGAAGCTTTCTTT

d_gene: TRBD2
abundance: few
j_gene: TRBJ2-4
v_gene: TRBV4-3
CDR3aa: CASSQVAGNIQYF
CDR3nt: TGCGCCAGCAGCCAGGTAGCGGGAAACATTCAGTACTTC

d_gene: TRBD2
abundance: few
j_gene: TRBJ2-7
v_gene: TRBV5-1
CDR3aa: CASRDGGSFEQYF
CDR3nt: TGCGCCAGCAGGGACGGCGGGAGTTTCGAGCAGTACTTC